The rows below give T cell receptor beta chains drawn from one sample of a study of chemoradiotherapy in HPV16-positive cancers. Profiling relied on immunoSEQ multiplex PCR, and the TCRdb table lists in-frame clones only, not all of them. The data contain 29,000 or so clones, 91% of them singletons. Sequencing was performed on blood, taken from a patient who underwent chemoradiotherapy. These receptors all stem from a human donor with HPV-associated anogenital cancer. The CDR3 runs from the conserved cysteine through the conserved F or W. Each record gives: D gene, clone size, J gene, V gene, CDR3 protein, CDR3 DNA. The D gene is left open where the match is weak. The size entry is marked missing in some rows and otherwise reads once, few, many or a size class.

>NA|NA|TRBJ1-4|TRBV7-9
CASSYRNEKLFF
TGTGCCAGCAGCTACCGAAATGAAAAACTGTTTTTT
>NA|few|TRBJ1-3|TRBV6-5
CASSPTSGNTIYF
TGTGCCAGCAGTCCAACCTCTGGAAACACCATATATTTT
>NA|NA|TRBJ2-7|TRBV7-9
CASSWGLPSYEQYF
TGTGCCAGCAGCTGGGGACTGCCTTCCTACGAGCAGTACTTC
>TRBD1|NA|TRBJ1-2|TRBV28
CASSLAQGHYGYTF
TGTGCCAGCAGTTTAGCACAGGGGCACTATGGCTACACCTTC
>TRBD1|NA|TRBJ1-3|TRBV7-9
CASTRQGSGNTIYF
TGTGCCAGCACCAGACAGGGCTCTGGAAACACCATATATTTT
>NA|NA|TRBJ2-6|TRBV28
CASSIPGDGANVLTF
TGTGCCAGCAGCATACCAGGGGATGGGGCCAACGTCCTGACTTTC
>TRBD1|NA|TRBJ1-5|TRBV5-1
CASSLTGGIQPQHF
TGCGCCAGCAGCTTAACAGGGGGTATTCAGCCCCAGCATTTT
>TRBD2|NA|TRBJ2-5|TRBV13
CASSLDGGGTQYF
TGTGCCAGCAGCTTAGATGGGGGGGGGACCCAGTACTTC
>NA|NA|TRBJ2-7|TRBV19
CASSIRTHVPSYEQYF
TGTGCCAGTAGTATCAGGACTCACGTACCCTCCTACGAGCAGTACTTC
>NA|NA|TRBJ2-5|TRBV11-2
CASSHGRTVQETQYF
TGTGCCAGCAGCCACGGGAGAACGGTCCAAGAGACCCAGTACTTC
>TRBD1|NA|TRBJ2-7|TRBV15
CATSRGGTDYEQYF
TGTGCCACCAGCAGAGGAGGGACAGATTACGAGCAGTACTTC
>TRBD1|NA|TRBJ2-1|TRBV10-3
CAISEFPGTGLNEQFF
TGTGCCATCAGTGAGTTCCCCGGGACAGGGTTAAATGAGCAGTTCTTC
>TRBD1|NA|TRBJ2-7|TRBV6-1
CASSARDRSSYEQYF
TGTGCCAGCAGTGCCCGGGACAGGAGTTCCTACGAGCAGTACTTC
>TRBD1|NA|TRBJ1-2|TRBV28
CASSLRQGGYTF
TGTGCCAGCAGTCTGCGACAGGGTGGCTACACCTTC
>NA|NA|TRBJ2-7|TRBV7-9
CASSPGMLERYEQYF
TGTGCCAGCAGCCCCGGTATGCTGGAACGCTACGAGCAGTACTTC